This T cell receptor (beta chain) was documented in a study of T cell repertoires in cytomegalovirus infection. The overall study: Indicated by public TCR beta signatures were CMV infection and matching HLA type. Regarding the study as a whole: Accumulated public TCR beta family frequency recognized individuals carrying CMV together with the relevant HLA.

TCRdb recomputed calls from the reads with MiXCR, one row per CDR3 protein. The repertoire consists of 200,000 to 300,000 distinct CDR3 sequences, with approximately 9.2% occurring once and the leading ten covering roughly 16%. As regards this clonotype: What it binds is not known.

The TCR comes from a human donor in good health (CMV status not recorded). Some clones in this sample may be carry-over from other donors' samples. Sequenced sample: PBMCs.

For the CDR3, the DNA is TGTGCCAGCAGCATGGGACAGACGCCAGGGGAGACCCAGTACTTC. Amino acids: CASSMGQTPGETQYF. V is TRBV7-9 and J is TRBJ2-5; 7 bases align to TRBD1. Trimming at V came to 5 bases and at J to 5 bases, leaving 11 bases not matched to a gene. CDR1 is SEHNR and CDR2 is FQNEAQ in the germline V gene (reference sequence). This CDR3 comprises 15 residues.